These 18 T cell receptor beta chains originate from one sample sequenced in a study of cytomegalovirus exposure and HLA in healthy donors. Primers included in the PCR were 60 Vbeta and 13 Jbeta primers. Here immunoSEQ multiplex PCR was the method, and the copy in TCRdb shows in-frame clones only, minus some. The profile shows fewer than 250,000 clones, 82% of them singletons. The sequencing sample was made of PBMCs. All receptors derive from a man aged 40-49 years in good health and CMV-seropositive.

The chain is built from TRBV6-1 and TRBJ2-2; no reliable D call. V dropped 6 bases and J dropped 5 bases, with 4 bases sitting between them. The length of the CDR3 is 11 residues. The V gene's germline CDR1 is MNHNS and CDR2 SASEGT. The CDR3 nucleotides are TGTGCCAGCAGAATAACCGGGGAGCTGTTTTTT. Its protein is CASRITGELFF.

The J gene is TRBJ2-3, the V gene TRBV4-1, with TRBD1 identical over 8 bases. The CDR3 extends over 17 amino acids. Germline V gene sequence: CDR1 MGHRA, CDR2 YSYEKL. The J segment lost 9 bases and the V segment lost 1 base, leaving 15 bases of the junction unmatched. The chain's CDR3 is CASSQVGQGPVGTTQYF. The CDR3 coding sequence is TGCGCCAGCAGCCAAGTTGGACAGGGCCCGGTGGGTACAACGCAGTATTTT.

The V call is TRBV4-2, the J call TRBJ2-3; D is possibly TRBD1 (6 bases). The germline CDR1 and CDR2 sequences are LGHNA and YNFKEQ. Between the trimmed V and J ends, which lost 0 bases and 0 bases, there was a span of 16 bases. The CDR3 consists of 18 residues. CDR3 in DNA: TGTGCCAGCAGCCAAGATGGGGGCGGATTATCTAGCACAGATACGCAGTATTTT. Encoded protein: CASSQDGGGLSSTDTQYF.

V usage is TRBV6-5 and J usage is TRBJ2-7; 8 positions agree with TRBD2. Germline assignment: CDR1 MNHEY and CDR2 SVGAGI. The CDR3 is 14 residues long. The trim removed 4 bases at V and 1 base at J, leaving 3 bases unmatched. The CDR3 nucleotides read TGTGCCAGCAGTTCCGGACTAGCATCCTACGAGCAGTACTTC. Translated: CASSSGLASYEQYF.

Points on this clone: One junction end does not reproduce the germline sequence, and a read error may be involved. J is TRBJ2-2 and V is TRBV30, with a tentative D call TRBD2 (6 bases). CDR1 is GTSNPN, CDR2 SVGIG, per germline (reference sequence). The CDR3 spans 16 residues. CDR3 sequence: CAWGVKVGSGTGELFF. The CDR3 DNA reads as TGTGCCTGGGGTGTCAAAGTAGGGAGCGGGACCGGGGAGCTGTTTTTT.

V usage is TRBV5-1 and J usage is TRBJ2-7; 14 bases align to TRBD2. Germline V lookup: CDR1 SGHRS, CDR2 YFSETQ. There are 16 residues in the CDR3. The trim removed 1 base at V and 4 bases at J, leaving 4 bases unmatched. CDR3 loop: CASSLTGTSGSYEQYF. For the CDR3, the DNA is TGCGCCAGCAGCTTGACGGGGACTAGCGGGAGTTACGAGCAGTACTTC.

The chain recombines TRBV6-4 with TRBJ2-1, with a tentative D call TRBD2 (6 bases). CDR3 length: 15 amino acids. CDR1 is MRHNA and CDR2 is SNTAGT in the germline V gene. Trimming shortened V by 2 bases and J by 0 bases, and 8 bases separated the two germline ends. This CDR3 reads CASSDRGSSYNEQFF. The CDR3 nucleotides read TGTGCCAGCAGTGACCGGGGGAGCTCCTACAATGAGCAGTTCTTC.

This clone was seen more than once but under ten times. This sequence joins TRBV5-1 and TRBJ2-5; D gene ambiguous. CDR1 is SGHRS and CDR2 is YFSETQ in the germline V gene. The CDR3 extends over 14 amino acids. Trimming took off 0 bases at V and 2 bases at J, with 8 bases between the two ends. The chain's CDR3 is CASSLERVQETQYF. DNA of the CDR3: TGCGCCAGCAGCTTGGAGCGTGTTCAAGAGACCCAGTACTTC.

Details on this clone: Other DNA sequences within the sample encode an identical CDR3. The V call is TRBV6-5, the J call TRBJ2-3, with D perhaps matching TRBD1 (5 bases). With 2 bases removed from V and 3 bases from J, the gap between germline ends came to 6 bases. The V gene's germline CDR1 is MNHEY and CDR2 SVGAGI. This CDR3 is 13 amino acids long. CDR3 amino acids: CASSYQGTDTQYF. The CDR3 DNA reads TGTGCCAGCAGTTACCAGGGAACAGATACGCAGTATTTT.

The CDR3 loop is CASSQVLAGADETQYF. CDR3 bases: TGTGCCAGCAGCCAAGTGCTAGCGGGAGCTGACGAGACCCAGTACTTC. The genes are TRBV4-2 and TRBJ2-5; 10 bases map to TRBD2. V lost 1 base and J lost 5; bases outside the gene matches: 7. This CDR3 region has 16 residues. The germline V gene has CDR1 LGHNA and CDR2 YNFKEQ.

V and J are TRBV10-3 and TRBJ1-2; 7 bases line up with TRBD1. The CDR3 has 13 residues. V lost 3 bases to trimming and J lost 4 bases; unmatched junction nucleotides: 2. CDR1 is ENHRY, CDR2 SYGVKD, per germline. CDR3 residues: CAISDGTAYGYTF. The CDR3 bases are TGTGCCATCAGTGACGGGACAGCCTATGGCTACACCTTC.

The chain carries TRBV28 and TRBJ1-1; maybe TRBD1 (5 bases). The V and J ends lost 2 bases and 1 base respectively, with 8 bases between them. Germline values: CDR1 MDHEN, CDR2 SYDVKM. The CDR3 length is 14 residues. Here the CDR3 DNA reads TGTGCCAGCAGTTTAACAGGACGGAACACTGAAGCTTTCTTT. Residues: CASSLTGRNTEAFF.

V and J are TRBV7-9 and TRBJ2-5, with TRBD2 matching over 7 bases. Germline V gene data show CDR1 as SEHNR and CDR2 as FQNEAQ (reference sequence). CDR3 size: 15 residues. V shed 4 bases, J shed 3 bases, and the junction held 8 bases outside the gene matches. For the CDR3, the DNA is TGTGCCAGCAGCTCTGGGCGGGAGAGGGAAGAGACCCAGTACTTC. It is translated as CASSSGREREETQYF.

The chain is built from TRBV7-3 and TRBJ2-3; 12 bases line up with TRBD2. The CDR3 spans 17 residues. The V and J ends lost 5 bases and 0 bases, in that order; junction bases with no gene match: 6. Germline assignment: CDR1 SGHTA and CDR2 FQGTGA. CDR3 residues: CASSPRLAGVSTDTQYF. The CDR3 DNA sequence: TGTGCCAGCAGCCCCCGACTAGCGGGAGTTAGCACAGATACGCAGTATTTT.

The V gene is TRBV2, the J gene TRBJ1-6; D remains unclear. V was trimmed by 3 bases and J by 6 bases, leaving 15 bases between them. Germline V lookup: CDR1 SNHLY, CDR2 FYNNEI. The CDR3 covers 16 residues. The CDR3 bases are TGTGCCAGCAGTGATCAGGTCAGCGGAATTAATTCACCCCTCCACTTT. Translating gives CASSDQVSGINSPLHF.

In nucleotides, the CDR3 is TGTGCCAGTAGCCCCAGGAACTACAATGAGCAGTTCTTC. Amino acid sequence: CASSPRNYNEQFF. The J gene is TRBJ2-1, the V gene TRBV19; no clear D gene. There are 13 residues in the CDR3. V was shortened by 6 bases and J by 3 bases, with 9 bases between the two germline ends. The V gene's germline CDR1 is LNHDA and CDR2 SQIVND (reference sequence).

CDR3 coding DNA: TGTGCCAGCAGTTACTCGTCGGGTTTCAGGGAGCTGTTTTTT. Amino acid sequence: CASSYSSGFRELFF. The chain recombines TRBV6-5 with TRBJ2-2; D remains ambiguous. Per germline, CDR1 MNHEY and CDR2 SVGAGI. CDR3 length: 14 amino acids. Trimming took off 0 bases at V and 9 bases at J, with 11 bases between the two ends.

The chain combines TRBV5-5 with TRBJ2-1; D is unresolved. The CDR3 runs to 15 residues. CDR1 and CDR2 (germline): SGHKS, YYEKEE (reference sequence). Deletions cut 0 bases from V and 0 bases from J, with 7 bases between. The CDR3 nucleotides are TGTGCCAGCAGCTTGGCAGCGAGCTCCTACAATGAGCAGTTCTTC. Its translation is CASSLAASSYNEQFF.